Listed below are T cell receptor beta chains from one sample, sequenced in a study of graft-versus-host responses after intestinal transplantation. For these receptors, no antigen is known. Assay used: immunoSEQ multiplex PCR; TCRdb lists only in-frame clones, some missing. Here the sample spans 130,000 to 150,000 clones, 85% to 95% being singletons. The specimen was unstimulated CD4+ T cells sorted from spleen or lymph node cells, collected before intestinal transplant. These receptors were collected from a human donor who received an intestinal transplant. Both conserved end residues are trimmed from each CDR3. Each record gives: CDR3 length, J gene, V gene, D gene, CDR3 protein. A D gene is named only where the DNA matches it firmly.

CDR3 length: 12; J gene: TRBJ2-7; V gene: TRBV7-2; D gene: TRBD2; CDR3 protein: ASSLGTSGLEQY
CDR3 length: 13; J gene: NA; V gene: TRBV11-2; D gene: TRBD2; CDR3 protein: ASSRQIDGGNEQY
CDR3 length: 13; J gene: TRBJ2-1; V gene: TRBV30; D gene: NA; CDR3 protein: AWSVGGSGGDEQF
CDR3 length: 11; J gene: TRBJ2-3; V gene: TRBV6-5; D gene: TRBD2; CDR3 protein: ASRRTSGNTQY
CDR3 length: 14; J gene: TRBJ2-1; V gene: TRBV11-2; D gene: NA; CDR3 protein: ASSLDSRVGVNEQF
CDR3 length: 11; J gene: TRBJ2-4; V gene: TRBV25-1; D gene: NA; CDR3 protein: ASSIPGTNIQY
CDR3 length: 15; J gene: TRBJ1-5; V gene: TRBV4-1; D gene: NA; CDR3 protein: ASSQDRKGGFNQPQH
CDR3 length: 9; J gene: TRBJ2-5; V gene: TRBV28; D gene: NA; CDR3 protein: ASSLEETQY
CDR3 length: 11; J gene: TRBJ2-5; V gene: TRBV21-1; D gene: NA; CDR3 protein: ASSRTAQETQY
CDR3 length: 8; J gene: TRBJ1-1; V gene: TRBV28; D gene: NA; CDR3 protein: PPGNTEAF
CDR3 length: 9; J gene: TRBJ1-1; V gene: TRBV5-1; D gene: NA; CDR3 protein: ASSRDTEAF
CDR3 length: 15; J gene: TRBJ1-5; V gene: TRBV5-3; D gene: TRBD1; CDR3 protein: ARSTPHPGQVNQPQH
CDR3 length: 11; J gene: TRBJ2-2; V gene: TRBV5-1; D gene: NA; CDR3 protein: ASSSSFTGELF
CDR3 length: 11; J gene: TRBJ2-1; V gene: TRBV4-3; D gene: TRBD2; CDR3 protein: ASSQDSGGEQF
CDR3 length: 12; J gene: TRBJ2-7; V gene: TRBV6-1; D gene: TRBD1; CDR3 protein: ATTLRDSTYEQY
CDR3 length: 15; J gene: TRBJ2-5; V gene: TRBV18; D gene: TRBD2; CDR3 protein: ASSRTSGGGAWETQY
CDR3 length: 10; J gene: TRBJ2-7; V gene: TRBV30; D gene: NA; CDR3 protein: AWSMAFYEQY
CDR3 length: 13; J gene: TRBJ2-6; V gene: TRBV11-2; D gene: NA; CDR3 protein: ASSLRGFGANVLT
CDR3 length: 14; J gene: TRBJ1-1; V gene: TRBV5-1; D gene: TRBD1; CDR3 protein: ASSLGGGTENTEAF
CDR3 length: 12; J gene: TRBJ2-7; V gene: TRBV28; D gene: TRBD1; CDR3 protein: ASRHRDRPVGQY
CDR3 length: 12; J gene: TRBJ1-3; V gene: TRBV30; D gene: NA; CDR3 protein: AWNHMGAGNTIY
CDR3 length: 13; J gene: TRBJ1-2; V gene: TRBV6-1; D gene: TRBD1; CDR3 protein: ASSEIQGVVNGYT
CDR3 length: 13; J gene: TRBJ2-2; V gene: TRBV28; D gene: TRBD1; CDR3 protein: ASSLGTENTGELF
CDR3 length: 12; J gene: TRBJ2-7; V gene: TRBV29-1; D gene: TRBD2; CDR3 protein: SVTSGRVAYEQY
CDR3 length: 14; J gene: TRBJ2-5; V gene: TRBV4-3; D gene: NA; CDR3 protein: ASSQVPNRVSETQY
CDR3 length: 11; J gene: TRBJ2-7; V gene: TRBV6-1; D gene: TRBD2; CDR3 protein: ASIPTSAYEQY
CDR3 length: 11; J gene: TRBJ1-4; V gene: TRBV30; D gene: NA; CDR3 protein: AWSGKGSEKLF
CDR3 length: 13; J gene: TRBJ1-1; V gene: TRBV6-1; D gene: TRBD1; CDR3 protein: ASSAIGTGNTEAF
CDR3 length: 11; J gene: TRBJ2-7; V gene: TRBV25-1; D gene: TRBD1; CDR3 protein: ASSEPDRYEQY
CDR3 length: 13; J gene: TRBJ2-3; V gene: TRBV19; D gene: TRBD2; CDR3 protein: ASSIGLAGVDTQY
CDR3 length: 11; J gene: TRBJ2-7; V gene: TRBV5-1; D gene: NA; CDR3 protein: ASSSDLSYEQY
CDR3 length: 15; J gene: TRBJ1-3; V gene: TRBV23-1; D gene: NA; CDR3 protein: ASTPRGRPNSGNTIY
CDR3 length: 13; J gene: TRBJ1-1; V gene: TRBV9; D gene: NA; CDR3 protein: ASSPVGGRNTEAF
CDR3 length: 12; J gene: TRBJ2-7; V gene: TRBV6-6; D gene: NA; CDR3 protein: ASSYSSSSGEQY
CDR3 length: 11; J gene: TRBJ2-7; V gene: TRBV5-6; D gene: TRBD1; CDR3 protein: ASSRDSWREQY
CDR3 length: 13; J gene: TRBJ1-2; V gene: TRBV14; D gene: NA; CDR3 protein: ASSPLDGFNYGYT